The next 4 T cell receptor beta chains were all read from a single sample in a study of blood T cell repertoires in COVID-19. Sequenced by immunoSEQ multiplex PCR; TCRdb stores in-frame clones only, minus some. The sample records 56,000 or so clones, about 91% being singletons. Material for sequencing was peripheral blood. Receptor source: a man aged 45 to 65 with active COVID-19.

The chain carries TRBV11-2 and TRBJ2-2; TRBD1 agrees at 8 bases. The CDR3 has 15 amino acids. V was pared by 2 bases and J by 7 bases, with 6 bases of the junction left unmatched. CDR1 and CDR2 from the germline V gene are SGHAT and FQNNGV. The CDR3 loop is CASSLTGQGFGELFF. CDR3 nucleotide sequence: TGTGCCAGCAGCTTAACCGGACAGGGCTTCGGGGAGCTGTTTTTT. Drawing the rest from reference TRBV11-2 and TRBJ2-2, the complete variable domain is EAGVAQSPRYKIIEKRQSVAFWCNPISGHATLYWYQQILGQGPKLLIQFQNNGVVDDSQLPKDRFSAERLKGVDSTLKIQPAKLEDSAVYLCASSLTGQGFGELFFGEGSRLTVL.

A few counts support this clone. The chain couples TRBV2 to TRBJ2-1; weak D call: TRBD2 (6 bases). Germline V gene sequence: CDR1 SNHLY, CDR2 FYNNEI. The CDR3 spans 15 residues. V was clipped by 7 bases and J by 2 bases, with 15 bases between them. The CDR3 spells CASTSLEGPYNEQFF. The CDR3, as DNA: TGTGCCAGCACTTCCCTGGAGGGCCCCTACAATGAGCAGTTCTTC. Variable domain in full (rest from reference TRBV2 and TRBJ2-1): EPEVTQTPSHQVTQMGQEVILRCVPISNHLYFYWYRQILGQKVEFLVSFYNNEISEKSEIFDDQFSVERPDGSNFTLKIRSTKLEDSAMYFCASTSLEGPYNEQFFGPGTRLTVL.

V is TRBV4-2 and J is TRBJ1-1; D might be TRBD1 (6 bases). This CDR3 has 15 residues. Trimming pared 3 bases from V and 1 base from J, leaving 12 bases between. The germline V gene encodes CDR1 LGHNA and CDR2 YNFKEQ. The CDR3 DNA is TGTGCCAGCAGCCACCGATCGGGACAGAACACTGAAGCTTTCTTT. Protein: CASSHRSGQNTEAFF.

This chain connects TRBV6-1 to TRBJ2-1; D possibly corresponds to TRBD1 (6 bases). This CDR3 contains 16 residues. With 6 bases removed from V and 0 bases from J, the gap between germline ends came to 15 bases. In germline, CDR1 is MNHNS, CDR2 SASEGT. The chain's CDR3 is CASREMTGYSYNEQFF. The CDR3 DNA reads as TGTGCCAGCAGGGAAATGACAGGTTACTCCTACAATGAGCAGTTCTTC.